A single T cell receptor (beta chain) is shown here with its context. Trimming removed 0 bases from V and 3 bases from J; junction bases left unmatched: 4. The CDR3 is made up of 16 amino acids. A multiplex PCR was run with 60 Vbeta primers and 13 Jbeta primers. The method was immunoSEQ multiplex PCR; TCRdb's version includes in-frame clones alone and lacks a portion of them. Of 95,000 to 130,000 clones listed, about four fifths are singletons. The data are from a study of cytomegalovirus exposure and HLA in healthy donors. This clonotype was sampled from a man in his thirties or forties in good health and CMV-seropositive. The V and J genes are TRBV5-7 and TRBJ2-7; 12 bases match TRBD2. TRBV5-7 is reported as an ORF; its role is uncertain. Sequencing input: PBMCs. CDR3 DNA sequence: TGTGCCAGCAGCTTGGTAACTAGCGGGAGGTACTACGAGCAGTACTTC. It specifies CASSLVTSGRYYEQYF.